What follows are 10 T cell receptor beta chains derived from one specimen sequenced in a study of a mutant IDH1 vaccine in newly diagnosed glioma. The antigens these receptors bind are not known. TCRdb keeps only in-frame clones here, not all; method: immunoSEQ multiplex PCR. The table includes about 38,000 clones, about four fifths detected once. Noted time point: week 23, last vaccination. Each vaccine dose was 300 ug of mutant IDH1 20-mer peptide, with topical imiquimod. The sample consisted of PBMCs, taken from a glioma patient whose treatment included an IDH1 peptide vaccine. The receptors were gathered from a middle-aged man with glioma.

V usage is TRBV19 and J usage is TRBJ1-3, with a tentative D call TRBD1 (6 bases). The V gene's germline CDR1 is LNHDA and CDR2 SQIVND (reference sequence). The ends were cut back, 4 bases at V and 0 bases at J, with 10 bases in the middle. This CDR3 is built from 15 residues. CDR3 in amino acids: CASSNTGISGNTIYF. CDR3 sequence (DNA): TGTGCCAGTAGTAATACAGGGATCTCTGGAAACACCATATATTTT.

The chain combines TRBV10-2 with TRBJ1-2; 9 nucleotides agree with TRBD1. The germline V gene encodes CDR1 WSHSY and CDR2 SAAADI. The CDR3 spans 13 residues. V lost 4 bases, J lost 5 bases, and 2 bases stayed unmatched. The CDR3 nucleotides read TGCGCCAGCAGTGCCGGGACAGGGTATGGCTACACCTTC. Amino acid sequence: CASSAGTGYGYTF.

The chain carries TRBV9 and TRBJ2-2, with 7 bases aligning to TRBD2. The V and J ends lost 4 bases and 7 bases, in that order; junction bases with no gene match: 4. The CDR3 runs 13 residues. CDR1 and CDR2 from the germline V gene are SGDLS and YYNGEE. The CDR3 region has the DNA TGTGCCAGCAGCTTATGGACTAGCGGGGAGCTGTTTTTT. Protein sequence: CASSLWTSGELFF.

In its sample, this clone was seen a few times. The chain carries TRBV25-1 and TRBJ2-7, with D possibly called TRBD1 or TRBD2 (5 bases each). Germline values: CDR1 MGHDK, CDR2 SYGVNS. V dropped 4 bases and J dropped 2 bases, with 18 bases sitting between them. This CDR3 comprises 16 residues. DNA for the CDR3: TGTGCCAGCAGTGGTTCCGGGACGGTTGTTCCCTACGAGCAGTACTTC. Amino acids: CASSGSGTVVPYEQYF.

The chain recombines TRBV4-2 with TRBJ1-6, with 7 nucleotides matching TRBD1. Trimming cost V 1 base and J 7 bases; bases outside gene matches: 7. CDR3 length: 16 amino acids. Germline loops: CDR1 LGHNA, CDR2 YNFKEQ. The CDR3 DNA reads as TGTGCCAGCAGCCAAGCTCGACAGGGAGGGAATTCACCCCTCCACTTT. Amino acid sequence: CASSQARQGGNSPLHF.

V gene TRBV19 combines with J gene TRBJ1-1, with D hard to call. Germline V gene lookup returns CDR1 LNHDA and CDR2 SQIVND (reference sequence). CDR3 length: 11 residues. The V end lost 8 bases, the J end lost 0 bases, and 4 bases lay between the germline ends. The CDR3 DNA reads TGTGCCAGTGGGATGAACACTGAAGCTTTCTTT. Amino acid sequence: CASGMNTEAFF.

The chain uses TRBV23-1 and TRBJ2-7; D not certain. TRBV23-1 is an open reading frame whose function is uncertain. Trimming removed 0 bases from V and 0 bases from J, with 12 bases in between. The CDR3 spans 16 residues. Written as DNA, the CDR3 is TGCGCCAGCAGTCAATCGACACAGAACCTCTCCTACGAGCAGTACTTC. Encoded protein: CASSQSTQNLSYEQYF.

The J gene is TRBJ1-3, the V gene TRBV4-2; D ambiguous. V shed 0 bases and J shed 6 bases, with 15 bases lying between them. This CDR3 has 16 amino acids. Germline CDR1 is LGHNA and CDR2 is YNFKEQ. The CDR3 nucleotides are TGTGCCAGCAGCCAAGATTTGGCGGGCCGTGTAAACACCATATATTTT. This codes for CASSQDLAGRVNTIYF.

CDR3 protein: CASSLLGGGNNEQFF. For the CDR3, the DNA is TGCGCCAGCAGCTTGCTGGGGGGCGGAAACAATGAGCAGTTCTTC. The chain carries TRBV5-1 and TRBJ2-1; D possibly matches TRBD1 or TRBD2 (6 bases each). This CDR3 region has 15 residues. Trimming removed 1 base at V and 5 bases at J, with 13 bases between. The germline V gene encodes CDR1 SGHRS and CDR2 YFSETQ.

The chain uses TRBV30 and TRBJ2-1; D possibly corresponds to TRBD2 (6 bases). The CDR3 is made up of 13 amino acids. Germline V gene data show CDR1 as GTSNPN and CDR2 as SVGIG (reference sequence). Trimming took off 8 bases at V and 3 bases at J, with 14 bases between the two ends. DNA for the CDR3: TGTGCCCGGGCGGAGGGAGACTACAATGAGCAGTTCTTC. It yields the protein CARAEGDYNEQFF.